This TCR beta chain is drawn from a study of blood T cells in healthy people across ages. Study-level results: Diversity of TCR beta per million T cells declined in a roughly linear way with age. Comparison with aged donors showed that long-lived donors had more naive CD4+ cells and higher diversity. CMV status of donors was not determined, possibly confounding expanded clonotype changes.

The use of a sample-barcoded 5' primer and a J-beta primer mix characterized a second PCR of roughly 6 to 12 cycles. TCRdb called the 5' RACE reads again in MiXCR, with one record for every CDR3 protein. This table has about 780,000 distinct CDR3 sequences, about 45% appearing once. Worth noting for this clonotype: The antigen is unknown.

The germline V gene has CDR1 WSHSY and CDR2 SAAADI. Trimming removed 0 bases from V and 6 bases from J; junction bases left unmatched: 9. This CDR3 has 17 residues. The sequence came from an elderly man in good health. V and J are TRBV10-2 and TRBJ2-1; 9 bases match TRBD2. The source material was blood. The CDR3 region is CASSESFRAGGSNEQFF. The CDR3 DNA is TGCGCCAGCAGTGAGTCATTTCGAGCGGGAGGTTCCAATGAGCAGTTCTTC.